These T cell receptor beta chains were read from a single sample in a study of shared clonotypes between healthy human individuals. The method was immunoSEQ multiplex PCR; TCRdb's version includes in-frame clones alone and lacks a portion of them. This table has a few hundred thousand clones, 70% to 80% appearing once. Sequenced input: PBMCs. Source of these receptors: a middle-aged woman in good health. Some clones in this sample may be carry-over from other donors' samples. Both conserved end residues are part of each CDR3. A D gene is named only where the DNA matches it firmly. Not all rows give a size; the values are once, few, many and, for expanded clones, a class.

v_gene	abundance	j_gene	d_gene	len	CDR3nt	CDR3aa
TRBV28	.	TRBJ1-2	.	15	TGTGCCAGCAGTTTGGACGCGACATCAAGCGATGGCTACACCTTC	CASSLDATSSDGYTF
TRBV18	.	TRBJ2-7	TRBD1	14	TGTGCCAGCTCACCCCAGGGACAGTCCTACGAGCAGTACTTC	CASSPQGQSYEQYF
TRBV4-1	.	TRBJ2-2	TRBD1	17	TGCGCCAGCAGCTTATCAGGACAGGGGAGTTGGACCGGGGAGCTGTTTTTT	CASSLSGQGSWTGELFF
TRBV6-1	few	TRBJ1-5	.	13	TGTGCCAGCGCAGGTAGGGTTGATCAGCCCCAGCATTTT	CASAGRVDQPQHF
TRBV29-1	.	TRBJ2-7	TRBD1	15	TGCAGCGTTGAACAAGAACGGACAGGGCTCTACGAGCAGTACTTC	CSVEQERTGLYEQYF
TRBV2	.	TRBJ2-1	.	14	TGTGCCAGCAGTGAGGACCTCGACTACAATGAGCAGTTCTTC	CASSEDLDYNEQFF
TRBV19	.	TRBJ1-5	.	15	TGTGCCAGTAGTAGTTGGGCAGGCCGCAATCAGCCCCAGCATTTT	CASSSWAGRNQPQHF
TRBV11-2	.	TRBJ2-7	TRBD2	17	TGTGCCAGCAGCTTAGATCCTACTAGCGGGAAGCCCTACGAGCAGTACTTC	CASSLDPTSGKPYEQYF
TRBV7-8	.	TRBJ1-2	TRBD1	16	TGTGCCAGCAGCTTAGAGGTGACAGGGGGGCCCTATGGCTACACCTTC	CASSLEVTGGPYGYTF
TRBV11-2	.	TRBJ1-5	.	14	TGTGCCAGCAGCTTATCTATGGGAAATCAGCCCCAGCATTTT	CASSLSMGNQPQHF
TRBV18	.	TRBJ2-3	TRBD1	14	TGTGCCAGCAAGGGGACAGGTGGGACAGATACGCAGTATTTT	CASKGTGGTDTQYF
TRBV14	.	TRBJ2-1	.	14	TGTGCCAGCAGCCAGCCGGGGGCGGGAAACAAGCAGTTCTTC	CASSQPGAGNKQFF
TRBV12-5	many	TRBJ2-5	.	14	TGTGCTAGTGGTACAGGGACCGAACAAGAGACCCAGTACTTC	CASGTGTEQETQYF
TRBV7-9	.	TRBJ1-4	.	14	TGTGCCAGCAGCTTTAGGGGTGCTAATGAAAAACTGTTTTTT	CASSFRGANEKLFF
TRBV18	.	TRBJ2-1	.	11	TGTGCCAGCTCACCACGGCGTGAGCAGTTCTTC	CASSPRREQFF
TRBV5-1	.	TRBJ2-3	TRBD2	16	TGCGCCAGCAGCTTGGCCCCTTGGCGGGAGACAGATACGCAGTATTTT	CASSLAPWRETDTQYF
TRBV5-1	.	TRBJ1-2	.	15	TGCGCCAGCAGCCCGGATTTACAGGGCTACTACGGCTACACCTTC	CASSPDLQGYYGYTF
TRBV7-8	.	TRBJ1-2	.	16	TGTGCCAGCACCCATTATGGACAGAAACTATTTTATGGCTACACCTTC	CASTHYGQKLFYGYTF
TRBV7-9	.	TRBJ1-4	.	12	TGTGCCAGCAGCTTACCTAATGAAAAACTGTTTTTT	CASSLPNEKLFF
TRBV5-1	.	TRBJ1-1	.	15	TGCGCCAGCAGCTTGGTATTGGGGATGGGCACTGAAGCTTTCTTT	CASSLVLGMGTEAFF
TRBV5-6	.	TRBJ1-6	.	14	TGTGCCAGCAGCACTCACAGGGAGTATTCACCCCTCCACTTT	CASSTHREYSPLHF
TRBV28	.	TRBJ2-3	.	13	TGTGCCAGCAGCGCTTCCTGGGGGAATACGCAGTATTTT	CASSASWGNTQYF
TRBV28	.	TRBJ2-7	TRBD1	14	TGTGCCAGCAGTCCCTCGACAGGGTTAGACGAGCAGTACTTC	CASSPSTGLDEQYF
TRBV29-1	.	TRBJ2-5	TRBD2	12	TGCAGCGTTGAGGTAGCGGGAAAGACCCAGTACTTC	CSVEVAGKTQYF
TRBV4-2	.	TRBJ1-2	.	16	TGTGCCAGCAGCCAAGATAGCGGGATTTTGGGCTATGGCTACACCTTC	CASSQDSGILGYGYTF
TRBV12-2	.	TRBJ2-7	.	13	TGTGCAAGTCGCTTAGCCATACACTACGAGCAGTACTTC	CASRLAIHYEQYF